The T cell receptor (beta chain) described here comes from a study of cytomegalovirus exposure and HLA in healthy donors. Trimming took 1 base from V and 2 from J, leaving 9 bases between them. The V gene's germline CDR1 is SGHRS and CDR2 YFSETQ. The CDR3 has 14 amino acids. TCRdb keeps only in-frame clones here, not all; method: immunoSEQ multiplex PCR. The table records more than 80,000 clones, approximately 96% of them present only once. The chain joins TRBV5-1 to TRBJ1-2, with a tentative D call TRBD1 (5 bases). The sequencing input was PBMCs. The sequence was obtained from a woman aged 18-35 years in good health and CMV-seronegative. CDR3 sequence: CASSLIPGNYGYTF. CDR3 coding DNA: TGCGCCAGCAGCTTGATTCCAGGGAACTATGGCTACACCTTC.